The following is a T cell receptor beta chain sequence with its context. The data were taken from a study of cytomegalovirus exposure and HLA in healthy donors. The PCR contained 60 Vbeta and 13 Jbeta primers. Clones were sequenced by immunoSEQ multiplex PCR, and TCRdb holds only the in-frame ones, with some missing. The sample has around 110,000 clones, 55% to 75% seen once. Germline values: CDR1 SQVTM, CDR2 ANQGSEA. The ends were cut back, 3 bases at V and 7 bases at J, with 13 bases in the middle. CDR3 length: 13 amino acids. The receptor was derived from a man aged 25 to 40 in good health and CMV-seropositive. J is TRBJ1-5 and V is TRBV29-1, with unresolved D. What was sequenced was PBMCs. The chain's CDR3 is CSVEEGPGQPQHF. The CDR3 DNA is TGCAGCGTTGAGGAGGGTCCTGGACAGCCCCAGCATTTT.